Below are 15 T cell receptor beta chains sequenced from a single sample in a study of T cell repertoires in cytomegalovirus infection. TCRdb recomputed calls from the reads with MiXCR, one row per CDR3 protein. Here the sample spans some 600,000 distinct CDR3 sequences, 24% being singletons. Sequenced material: CD8+ T cells from PBMCs. The receptors shown here come from a human donor in good health (CMV status not recorded). Some clones in this sample may be carry-over from other donors' samples.

This clonotype showed up many times. This may come from a read error, since a much larger clone is one base off. This chain joins TRBV7-6 and TRBJ2-2, with D unclear. Germline V gene data show CDR1 as SGHVS and CDR2 as FNYEAQ. CDR3 length: 12 residues. Deletions cut 0 bases from V and 4 bases from J, with 0 bases between. CDR3 loop: CASSLATGELFF. The CDR3 DNA is TGTGCCAGCAGCTTAGCCACCGGGGAGCTGTTTTTT.

A remark on this clonotype: A much larger clone differs by one base, so this may be a read error. The chain uses TRBV7-6 and TRBJ1-1; D ambiguous. The CDR3 runs 16 residues. Germline V gene data show CDR1 as SGHVS and CDR2 as FNYEAQ. V lost 1 base, J lost 4 bases, and 16 bases lay in between. The CDR3 loop is CASSLVEAEQGTEAFF. The CDR3 nucleotides are TGTGCCAGCAGCTTAGTCGAGGCAGAGCAAGGCACTGAAGCTTTCTTT.

Concerning this clonotype itself: A read error may explain this, as a much larger clone is one base away. The chain employs TRBV28 and TRBJ1-3, with D unclear. Germline-derived CDR1 and CDR2 are MDHEN and SYDVKM. The CDR3 spans 14 residues. The CDR3 DNA is TGTGCCAGCAGTCCAGACTGGCCTGGAAACTCCATATATTTT. Encoded protein: CASSPDWPGNSIYF.

This clonotype was observed a handful of times. The J gene is TRBJ1-2, the V gene TRBV6-1, with D possibly matching TRBD1 (6 bases). Germline lookup yields CDR1 MNHNS and CDR2 SASEGT. The CDR3 sequence is 14 residues long. Between the trimmed V and J ends, which lost 5 bases and 2 bases, there was a span of 12 bases. The CDR3 DNA reads as TGTGCCAGCAGTAATACGGGACAAAACTATGGCTACACCTTC. Translation: CASSNTGQNYGYTF.

This clonotype occurred a few times. The J gene is TRBJ2-7, the V gene TRBV23-1; D gene unclear. TRBV23-1 is flagged as an ORF with uncertain function. This CDR3 contains 16 residues. V lost 1 base and J 3 bases, leaving 16 bases between the germline ends. The CDR3 region is CASSQFRRNPLYEQYV. DNA for the CDR3: TGCGCCAGCAGTCAATTTCGACGGAACCCCCTCTACGAGCAGTACGTC.

In its sample, this clonotype was seen many times. The chain uses TRBV7-9 and TRBJ2-1, with D maybe TRBD1 (6 bases). Germline values: CDR1 SEHNR, CDR2 FQNEAQ (reference sequence). The V end lost 7 bases, the J end lost 8 bases, and 15 bases lay between the germline ends. This CDR3 is 13 amino acids long. The CDR3 DNA follows: TGTGCCAGCACCCACAGGGTTTCCCATGAGCAGTTCTTC. This translates into CASTHRVSHEQFF.

This clonotype was counted only a few times. The rearrangement joins TRBV7-9 to TRBJ1-2; perhaps TRBD1 as D (5 bases). Trimming pared 3 bases from V and 2 bases from J, leaving 10 bases between. The CDR3 contains 14 residues. CDR1 SEHNR and CDR2 FQNEAQ come from the germline V gene (reference sequence). CDR3 in DNA: TGTGCCAGCAGCTTGGGGCCGCTCAACTATGGCTACACCTTC. Encoded protein: CASSLGPLNYGYTF.

The chain uses TRBV12-3 or TRBV12-4 and TRBJ2-1; D is unclear. The CDR3 has 15 residues. V dropped 5 bases and J dropped 4 bases, with 15 bases sitting between them. The CDR3 nucleotides are TGTGCCAGCAGTCCGAACCGGGCCCCATACAATGAGCAGTTCTTC. Its protein product is CASSPNRAPYNEQFF.

This clonotype was counted at least ten times. V usage is TRBV7-6 and J usage is TRBJ2-1; 7 bases line up with TRBD2. The CDR3 is made up of 15 amino acids. V shed 6 bases and J 0 bases; nucleotides not matched to a gene: 5. The germline CDR1 and CDR2 sequences are SGHVS and FNYEAQ. CDR3 sequence (DNA): TGTGCCAGCAGTTCTCGGGGGGACTCCTACAATGAGCAGTTCTTC. It specifies CASSSRGDSYNEQFF.

In its sample, this clonotype was seen a few times. The chain carries TRBV27 and TRBJ1-1; TRBD1 might be the D (5 bases). Looked up from germline, CDR1 is MNHEY and CDR2 is SMNVEV (reference sequence). There are 12 residues in the CDR3. V was cut by 6 bases and J by 6 bases, with 11 bases left in between. The CDR3 region is CASRGRGAEAFF. The CDR3 DNA follows: TGTGCCAGCAGGGGGAGGGGAGCTGAAGCTTTCTTT.

This clonotype was counted ten times or more. The CDR3 loop is CASSWQGYDEQFF. CDR3 sequence (DNA): TGTGCCAGCAGCTGGCAGGGGTACGATGAGCAGTTCTTC. This rearrangement joins TRBV7-9 to TRBJ2-1; a weak D match, TRBD1 (6 bases). The V gene lost 4 bases and the J gene lost 8 bases, with 12 bases spanning the gap. The CDR3 length is 13 residues. Germline V gives CDR1 SEHNR, CDR2 FQNEAQ (reference sequence).

There are a few counts of this clonotype. The rearrangement joins TRBV2 to TRBJ2-2; 8 bases agree with TRBD1. CDR3 length: 14 residues. The germline V gene has CDR1 SNHLY and CDR2 FYNNEI. The junction had 9 bases not matched to a gene; V was cut back by 9 bases and J by 6 bases. The CDR3 bases are TGTGCCAGTTTAGGACAGGGATCGGCCGGGGAGCTGTTTTTT. This translates into CASLGQGSAGELFF. The full variable domain, rest sourced from reference TRBV2 and TRBJ2-2, is EPEVTQTPSHQVTQMGQEVILRCVPISNHLYFYWYRQILGQKVEFLVSFYNNEISEKSEIFDDQFSVERPDGSNFTLKIRSTKLEDSAMYFCASLGQGSAGELFFGEGSRLTVL.

In its sample, this clonotype was seen many times. This chain links TRBV5-4 with TRBJ1-2; 11 nucleotides align to TRBD1. The CDR3 has 17 amino acids. Looked up from germline, CDR1 is SGHNT and CDR2 is YYREEE (reference sequence). Trimming at V came to 4 bases and at J to 0 bases, leaving 8 bases not matched to a gene. The CDR3 DNA sequence: TGTGCCAGCAGCCCGAGGGACAGGGGGATTTCTAACTATGGCTACACCTTC. Its protein product is CASSPRDRGISNYGYTF.

V gene TRBV5-6 combines with J gene TRBJ2-5, with D possibly TRBD1 on 6 matching bases. Trimming removed 4 bases at V and 4 bases at J, with 23 bases between. CDR3 length: 17 amino acids. Germline values: CDR1 SGHDT, CDR2 YYEEEE. The CDR3 reads CASSIQQGFEGRETQYF. The DNA of the CDR3 is TGTGCCAGCAGCATTCAACAGGGTTTCGAAGGTAGAGAGACCCAGTACTTC.

The genes are TRBV28 and TRBJ1-3; D uncertain. The V end was cut by 5 bases, the J end by 0 bases, with 11 bases between. This CDR3 comprises 15 residues. Germline CDR1 is MDHEN and CDR2 is SYDVKM. This CDR3 is CASSPQKYSGNTIYF. CDR3 in DNA: TGTGCCAGCAGTCCCCAGAAGTACTCTGGAAACACCATATATTTT.